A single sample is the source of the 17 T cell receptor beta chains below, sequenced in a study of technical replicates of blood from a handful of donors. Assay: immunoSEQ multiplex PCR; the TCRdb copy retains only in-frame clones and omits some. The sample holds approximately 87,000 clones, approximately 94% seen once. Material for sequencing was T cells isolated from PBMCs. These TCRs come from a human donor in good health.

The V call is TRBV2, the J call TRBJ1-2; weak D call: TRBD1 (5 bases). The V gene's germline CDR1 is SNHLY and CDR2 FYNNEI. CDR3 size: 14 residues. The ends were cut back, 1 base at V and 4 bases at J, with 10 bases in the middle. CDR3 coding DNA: TGTGCCAGCAGTGAAGGACAGATACTCTATGGCTACACCTTC. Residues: CASSEGQILYGYTF.

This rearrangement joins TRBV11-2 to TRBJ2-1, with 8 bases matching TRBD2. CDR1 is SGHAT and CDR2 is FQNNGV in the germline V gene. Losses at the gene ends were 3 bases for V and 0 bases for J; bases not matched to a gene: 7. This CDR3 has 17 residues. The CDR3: CASSFLRGGSSYNEQFF. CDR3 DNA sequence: TGTGCCAGCAGCTTCCTTCGCGGGGGGAGCTCCTACAATGAGCAGTTCTTC. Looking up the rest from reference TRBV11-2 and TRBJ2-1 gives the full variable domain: EAGVAQSPRYKIIEKRQSVAFWCNPISGHATLYWYQQILGQGPKLLIQFQNNGVVDDSQLPKDRFSAERLKGVDSTLKIQPAKLEDSAVYLCASSFLRGGSSYNEQFFGPGTRLTVL.

CDR3 nucleotide sequence: TGTGCCAGCAGCCCGACTAGGGGGAACACTGAAGCTTTCTTT. It is translated as CASSPTRGNTEAFF. The chain joins TRBV11-3 to TRBJ1-1; D may be TRBD1 (5 bases). The CDR3 runs 14 residues. V shed 5 bases and J shed 1 base, with 11 bases lying between them. Germline CDR1 reads SGHNT; CDR2 reads YENEEA. The full variable domain, with the rest looked up from reference TRBV11-3 and TRBJ1-1, is EAGVVQSPRYKIIEKKQPVAFWCNPISGHNTLYWYLQNLGQGPELLIRYENEEAVDDSQLPKDRFSAERLKGVDSTLKIQPAELGDSAVYLCASSPTRGNTEAFFGQGTRLTVV.

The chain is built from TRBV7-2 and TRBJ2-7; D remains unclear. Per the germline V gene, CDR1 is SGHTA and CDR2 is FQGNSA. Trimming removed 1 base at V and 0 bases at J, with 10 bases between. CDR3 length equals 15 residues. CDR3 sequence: CASSLDTSASYEQYF. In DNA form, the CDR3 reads TGTGCCAGCAGCTTAGATACCAGCGCCTCCTACGAGCAGTACTTC.

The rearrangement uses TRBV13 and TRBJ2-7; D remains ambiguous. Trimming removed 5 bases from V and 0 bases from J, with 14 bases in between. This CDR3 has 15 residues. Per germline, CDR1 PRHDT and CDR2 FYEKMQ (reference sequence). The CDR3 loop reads CASSPIFLGSYEQYF. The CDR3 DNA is TGTGCCAGCAGCCCGATCTTCCTCGGCTCCTACGAGCAGTACTTC.

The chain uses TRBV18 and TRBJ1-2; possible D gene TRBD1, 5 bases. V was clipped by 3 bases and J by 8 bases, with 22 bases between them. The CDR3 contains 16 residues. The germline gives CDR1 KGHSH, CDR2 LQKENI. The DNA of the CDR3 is TGTGCCAGCTCACCCCCGCCCCGCCCGCAGGGTGAAGGCTACACCTTC. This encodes CASSPPPRPQGEGYTF.

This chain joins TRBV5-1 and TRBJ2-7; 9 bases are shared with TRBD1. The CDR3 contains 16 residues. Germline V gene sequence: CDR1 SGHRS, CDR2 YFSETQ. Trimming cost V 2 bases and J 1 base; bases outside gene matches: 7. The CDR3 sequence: CASSLGTGQGSYEQYF. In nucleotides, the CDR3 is TGCGCCAGCAGCTTAGGAACGGGACAGGGTTCCTACGAGCAGTACTTC.

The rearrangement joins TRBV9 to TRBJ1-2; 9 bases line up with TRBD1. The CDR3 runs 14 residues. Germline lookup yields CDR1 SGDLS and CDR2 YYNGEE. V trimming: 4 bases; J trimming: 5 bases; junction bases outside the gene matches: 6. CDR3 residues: CASSKQGATYGYTF. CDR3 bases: TGTGCCAGCAGCAAACAGGGGGCGACTTATGGCTACACCTTC.

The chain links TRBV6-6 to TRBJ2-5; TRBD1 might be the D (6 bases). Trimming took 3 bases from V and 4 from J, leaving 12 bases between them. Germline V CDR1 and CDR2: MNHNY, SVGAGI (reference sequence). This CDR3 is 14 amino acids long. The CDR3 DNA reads TGTGCCAGCAGTTATGGGCAGGGGAGAGAGACCCAGTACTTC. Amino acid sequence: CASSYGQGRETQYF.

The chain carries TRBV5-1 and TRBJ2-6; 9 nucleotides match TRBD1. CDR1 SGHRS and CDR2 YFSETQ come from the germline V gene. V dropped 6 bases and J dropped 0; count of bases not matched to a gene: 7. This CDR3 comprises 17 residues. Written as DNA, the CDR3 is TGCGCCAGCACACATGGACAGGGGAGCTCTGGGGCCAACGTCCTGACTTTC. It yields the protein CASTHGQGSSGANVLTF.

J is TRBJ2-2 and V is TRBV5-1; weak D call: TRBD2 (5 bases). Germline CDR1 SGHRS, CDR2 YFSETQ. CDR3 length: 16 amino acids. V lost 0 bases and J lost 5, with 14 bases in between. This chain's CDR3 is CASSLVGSGGTGELFF. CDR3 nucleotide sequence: TGCGCCAGCAGCTTGGTTGGCAGCGGTGGGACCGGGGAGCTGTTTTTT.

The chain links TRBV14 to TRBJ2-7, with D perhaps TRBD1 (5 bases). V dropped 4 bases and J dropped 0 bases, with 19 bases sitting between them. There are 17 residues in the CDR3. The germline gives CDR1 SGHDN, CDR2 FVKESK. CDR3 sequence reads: CASSPPAGAKNSYEQYF. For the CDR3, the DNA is TGTGCCAGCAGCCCCCCCGCTGGGGCAAAGAACTCCTACGAGCAGTACTTC.

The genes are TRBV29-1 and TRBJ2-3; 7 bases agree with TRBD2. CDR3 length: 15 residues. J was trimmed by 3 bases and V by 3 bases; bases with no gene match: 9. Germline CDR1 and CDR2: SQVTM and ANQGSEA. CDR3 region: CSVDIASGKTDTQYF. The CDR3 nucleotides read TGCAGCGTTGATATCGCCAGCGGGAAGACAGATACGCAGTATTTT.

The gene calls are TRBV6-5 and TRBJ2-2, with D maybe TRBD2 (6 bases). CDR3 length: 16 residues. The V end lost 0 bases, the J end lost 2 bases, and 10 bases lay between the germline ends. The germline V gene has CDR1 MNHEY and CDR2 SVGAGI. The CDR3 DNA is TGTGCCAGCAGTTACTCCGCGGGGACTAACACCGGGGAGCTGTTTTTT. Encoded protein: CASSYSAGTNTGELFF.

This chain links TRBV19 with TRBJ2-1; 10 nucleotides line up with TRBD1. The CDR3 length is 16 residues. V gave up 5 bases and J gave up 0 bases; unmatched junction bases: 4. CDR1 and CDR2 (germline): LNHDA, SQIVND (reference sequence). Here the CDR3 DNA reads TGTGCCAGTAGTTCCGGACAGGGGGGCTCCTACAATGAGCAGTTCTTC. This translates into CASSSGQGGSYNEQFF.

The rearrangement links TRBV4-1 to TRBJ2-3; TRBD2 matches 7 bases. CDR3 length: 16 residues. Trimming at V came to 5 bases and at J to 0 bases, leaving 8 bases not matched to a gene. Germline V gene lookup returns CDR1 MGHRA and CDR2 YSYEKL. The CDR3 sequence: CASSSREAGSTDTQYF. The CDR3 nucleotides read TGCGCCAGCAGCTCCAGGGAAGCGGGGAGCACAGATACGCAGTATTTT.

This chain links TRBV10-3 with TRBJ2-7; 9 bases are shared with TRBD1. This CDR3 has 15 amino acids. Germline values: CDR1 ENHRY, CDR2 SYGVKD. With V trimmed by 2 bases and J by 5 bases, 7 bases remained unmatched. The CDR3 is CAISERGDRENEQYF. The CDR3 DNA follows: TGTGCCATCAGTGAGCGAGGGGACAGGGAGAACGAGCAGTACTTC.